This note documents a single T cell receptor beta chain sequence. The antigen remains unidentified. This table comes from immunoSEQ multiplex PCR, and its TCRdb copy is limited to in-frame clones, with some not included. The sample includes some 50,000 clones, more than 75% of them seen just once. This CDR3 is 14 amino acids long. The germline V and J ends were trimmed by 5 bases and 3 bases, with 13 bases remaining between them. The V gene's germline CDR1 is MDHEN and CDR2 SYDVKM. The source of the sample is a study of T cell responses to AZD1222 COVID-19 vaccine. Study-wide findings and caveats: There were vaccine-associated CD4 TCRs across spike, dominant at 160-218 and 743-854. Repertoire samples came only from after the peak T cell response.

This clonotype was sampled from an adult in good health. V is TRBV28 and J is TRBJ1-2; D gene unclear. This sample comprised peripheral blood, obtained on day 0 of AZD1222 vaccination. The CDR3 reads CASSPPGRDYGYTF. For the CDR3, the DNA is TGTGCCAGCAGTCCCCCAGGACGGGACTATGGCTACACCTTC.